Listed here are 18 T cell receptor beta chains from one sample, sequenced in a study of regulatory T cells in long-lasting Graves disease. According to the study, TCR beta libraries were built with iRepertoire HTBI primers and CDR3-region Arm-PCR. From the multiplex PCR reads, TCRdb called clonotypes with MiXCR, one entry per CDR3 protein. The table has 450,000 to 700,000 distinct CDR3 sequences, about 14% seen once. As to time point: newly diagnosed GD, antithyroid drugs for less than 3 months. The authors made the TCR library using RNA they extracted from PBMCs. In addition, the sample was reused for a study of T cells in Graves' hyperthyroidism and ophthalmopathy.

The sequenced sample was peripheral blood mononuclear cells (PBMCs), obtained at new diagnosis, from a patient treated with antithyroid drugs. The origin of the receptors is a man under 40 with Graves disease.

This clonotype has at least ten counts. V and J are TRBV12-3 or TRBV12-4 and TRBJ2-7; 12 bases map to TRBD2. V lost 6 bases, J lost 2 bases, and 2 bases stayed unmatched. The CDR3 contains 14 residues. This chain's CDR3 is CASSLAGGAYEQYF. Written as DNA, the CDR3 is TGTGCCAGCAGCCTAGCGGGAGGGGCCTACGAGCAGTACTTC.

The rearrangement uses TRBV3-1 and TRBJ2-3, with D unresolved. The length of the CDR3 is 15 residues. The V and J ends lost 4 bases and 2 bases respectively, with 13 bases between them. Germline CDR1 reads LGHDT; CDR2 reads YNNKEL (reference sequence). In DNA, the CDR3 is TGTGCCAGCAGCCTTTCTAGTCTCCTCACAGATACGCAGTATTTT. This gives the protein CASSLSSLLTDTQYF.

This rearrangement joins TRBV14 to TRBJ2-1, with D possibly being TRBD2 (6 bases). CDR3 length: 14 amino acids. Germline values: CDR1 SGHDN, CDR2 FVKESK. V lost 5 bases to trimming and J lost 5 bases, with 13 bases between them. CDR3 loop: CASSKLATDNEQFF. CDR3 coding DNA: TGTGCCAGCAGCAAACTAGCCACCGACAATGAGCAGTTCTTC.

Notes on this clonotype: One base away lies a much larger clone, so this may be a sequencing read error. The chain recombines TRBV13 with TRBJ2-7; 7 positions agree with TRBD2. Per the germline V gene, CDR1 is PRHDT and CDR2 is FYEKMQ (reference sequence). V lost 3 bases, J lost 1 base, and 6 bases stayed unmatched. The CDR3 totals 15 residues. In DNA form, the CDR3 reads TGTGCCAGCAGCTTCAGACCAGCGGGGTCCTACGAGCAGTACTTC. This gives the protein CASSFRPAGSYEQYF.

This clonotype appeared many times. CDR3 residues: CASSLGSLTDTQYF. Written as DNA, the CDR3 is TGCGCCAGCAGCTTGGGCTCCCTCACAGATACGCAGTATTTT. The chain combines TRBV5-1 with TRBJ2-3; the D is unclear. V dropped 0 bases and J dropped 2 bases, with 7 bases sitting between them. CDR1 is SGHRS, CDR2 YFSETQ, per germline. The CDR3 loop spans 14 amino acids.

At least ten counts were recorded for this clonotype. This sequence joins TRBV10-3 and TRBJ1-3, with 9 bases matching TRBD1. The J segment lost 4 bases and the V segment lost 6 bases, leaving 1 base of the junction unmatched. The CDR3 extends over 13 amino acids. CDR1 and CDR2 from the germline V gene are ENHRY and SYGVKD. The CDR3 protein is CAIRGTGGNTIYF. The CDR3 DNA reads as TGTGCCATCAGGGGGACAGGGGGAAACACCATATATTTT.

For this clonotype: A much larger clone is a single base away; this may be a read error. V usage is TRBV4-2 and J usage is TRBJ1-1; D remains unclear. The CDR3 has 14 residues. V was clipped by 4 bases and J by 6 bases, with 15 bases between them. The germline gives CDR1 LGHNA, CDR2 YNFKEQ. CDR3 protein: CASSLAAPASEAFF. The DNA of the CDR3 is TGTGCCAGCAGCCTTGCGGCCCCGGCCTCTGAAGCTTTCTTT.

V and J are TRBV29-1 and TRBJ2-1; 10 bases are shared with TRBD2. V shed 5 bases, J shed 0 bases, and the junction held 13 bases outside the gene matches. Germline CDR1 and CDR2: SQVTM and ANQGSEA. This CDR3 region has 18 residues. Written as DNA, the CDR3 is TGCAGCGTTCTCGTAGCGGGGGGAGGCCAGAGCTCCTACAATGAGCAGTTCTTC. Protein sequence: CSVLVAGGGQSSYNEQFF.

This clonotype was recorded at least ten times. The chain carries TRBV20-1 and TRBJ1-2, with D hard to call. CDR3 length: 12 residues. V was cut by 0 bases and J by 7 bases, with 9 bases left in between. Germline CDR1 is DFQATT and CDR2 is SNEGSKA (reference sequence). The CDR3, as DNA: TGCAGTGCTAGAGATAGGCTCGGTGGCTACACCTTC. Translated, it gives CSARDRLGGYTF.

This clonotype was recorded many times. The gene calls are TRBV10-3 and TRBJ2-7, with D tentatively TRBD1 or TRBD2 (6 bases each). The CDR3 runs 18 residues. V was shortened by 6 bases and J by 0 bases, with 24 bases between the two germline ends. Germline V gene lookup returns CDR1 ENHRY and CDR2 SYGVKD. The CDR3 bases are TGTGCCATCAGCACCTCAACAGGGCTCGGGACTCTCTCCTACGAGCAGTACTTC. Translation: CAISTSTGLGTLSYEQYF.

This rearrangement joins TRBV27 to TRBJ2-1; a weak D match, TRBD2 (6 bases). Looked up from germline, CDR1 is MNHEY and CDR2 is SMNVEV (reference sequence). Trimming stripped 7 bases from V and 7 bases from J, with 20 bases between. This CDR3 is built from 15 residues. The CDR3 DNA sequence: TGTGCCAGCACCTCCCGGGGACTGGCTGGTAATGAGCAGTTCTTC. Translation gives CASTSRGLAGNEQFF.

This clonotype was observed many times. The V gene is TRBV27, the J gene TRBJ2-6, with D possibly called TRBD1 or TRBD2 (5 bases each). Trimming left V 8 bases short and J 0 bases short, with 11 bases between. This CDR3 spans 15 amino acids. CDR1 MNHEY and CDR2 SMNVEV come from the germline V gene (reference sequence). The CDR3 loop reads CASSPGTSGANVLTF. For the CDR3, the DNA is TGTGCCAGCTCCCCTGGGACCTCTGGGGCCAACGTCCTGACTTTC.

The chain employs TRBV4-1 and TRBJ2-7; 11 bases are shared with TRBD1. V was pared by 3 bases and J by 7 bases, with 11 bases of the junction left unmatched. The CDR3 consists of 16 residues. In germline, CDR1 is MGHRA, CDR2 YSYEKL. The CDR3 region is CASSQLGGQGVGEQYF. For the CDR3, the DNA is TGCGCCAGCAGCCAGCTCGGGGGACAGGGGGTGGGGGAGCAGTACTTC.

This clonotype was picked up one time. The chain employs TRBV19 and TRBJ2-4, with D possibly called TRBD1 or TRBD2 (9 bases each). Trimming shortened V by 3 bases and J by 10 bases, and 25 bases separated the two germline ends. Germline CDR1 LNHDA, CDR2 SQIVND (reference sequence). The CDR3 totals 17 residues. Here the CDR3 DNA reads TGTGCCAGTAGTATGGGACAGGGAATAGCGGGAGTAGGTATTCAGTACTTC. Its protein product is CASSMGQGIAGVGIQYF.

The table lists this clonotype with many counts. The rearrangement links TRBV6-1 to TRBJ1-5; 10 nucleotides line up with TRBD1. This CDR3 has 16 residues. Trimming at V came to 3 bases and at J to 3 bases, leaving 5 bases not matched to a gene. Germline V gene lookup returns CDR1 MNHNS and CDR2 SASEGT. The CDR3 sequence: CASSDGDRGINQPQHF. As DNA, the CDR3 is TGTGCCAGCAGTGACGGGGACAGGGGCATCAATCAGCCCCAGCATTTT.

This clonotype occurred many times. This sequence joins TRBV12-3 or TRBV12-4 and TRBJ2-2, with 8 positions matching TRBD1. Trimming took 8 bases from V and 1 from J; bases not matched to a gene: 3. CDR3 length: 14 amino acids. The CDR3 reads CASQGQGNTGELFF. The CDR3 bases are TGTGCCAGCCAAGGACAGGGGAACACCGGGGAGCTGTTTTTT.

This clonotype was recorded a few times. The chain carries TRBV30 and TRBJ2-5; D possibly corresponds to TRBD2 (6 bases). Trimming left V 4 bases short and J 7 bases short, with 16 bases between. Germline assignment: CDR1 GTSNPN and CDR2 SVGIG (reference sequence). The CDR3 runs to 13 residues. The CDR3 DNA sequence: TGTGCCTGGAACCGCGTTGGGGGGTCGACCCAGTACTTC. Its protein is CAWNRVGGSTQYF.

This clonotype has at least ten counts. The rearrangement uses TRBV3-1 and TRBJ2-5; 7 bases are shared with TRBD2. Unmatched junction bases numbered 7, after V lost 4 bases and J lost 2 bases. The CDR3 is 15 amino acids. Germline loops: CDR1 LGHDT, CDR2 YNNKEL (reference sequence). CDR3 DNA sequence: TGTGCCAGCAGCCTGGGACTACGTCCTCAAGAGACCCAGTACTTC. Its translation is CASSLGLRPQETQYF.